One and the same sample provided the 26 T cell receptor beta chains below, sequenced in a study of preoperative IRX-2 immunotherapy in early breast cancer (dated by TCRdb to about 2019). To prepare the library, the immunoSEQ multiplex PCR assay was applied. TCRdb obtained this table from immuneACCESS and retained in-frame rearrangements with V and J assigned. These tables miss some clones; where compared with another copy, unresolved V genes account for less than half of the shortfall, and the remainder is unexplained. Recorded for this sample are over 5,500 clones; roughly four fifths of them occurred a single time. The top ten clonotypes cover more than 15% of the sample. The treatment or condition label corresponds to: preoperative locoregional IRX-2 cytokine immunotherapy. The specimen comprised tumor tissue, sampled before IRX-2 immunotherapy. These receptors all stem from a human donor with breast cancer.

The J gene is TRBJ1-5, the V gene TRBV19; 7 nucleotides line up with TRBD1. Germline CDR1 and CDR2: LNHDA and SQIVND (reference sequence). V gave up 9 bases and J gave up 4 bases; unmatched junction bases: 6. The CDR3 contains 13 residues. The CDR3 loop reads CASGGQLNQPQHF. The CDR3 DNA is TGTGCCAGCGGGGGACAGCTTAATCAGCCCCAGCATTTT.

Notes on this clone: At one boundary the junction diverges from the germline segment, which might be a read error. The chain employs TRBV19 and TRBJ1-5; 7 nucleotides line up with TRBD1. Germline V CDR1 and CDR2: LNHDA, SQIVND (reference sequence). CDR3 size: 12 residues. CDR3 coding DNA: TGTGCCAGTAGTATAGAGGAGGGGGCTCGGTATTTT. It encodes CASSIEEGARYF.

The chain carries TRBV6-1 and TRBJ1-2; tentatively, D is TRBD1 (5 bases). Germline V gene data show CDR1 as MNHNS and CDR2 as SASEGT. This CDR3 has 14 residues. V lost 1 base to trimming and J lost 4 bases, with 10 bases between them. CDR3 protein: CASSEGTGLYGYTF. CDR3 nucleotides: TGTGCCAGCAGTGAAGGGACGGGACTCTATGGCTACACCTTC.

V gene TRBV19 combines with J gene TRBJ2-5; TRBD1 or TRBD2 may be the D gene (5 bases each). The CDR3 extends over 14 amino acids. Trimming stripped 4 bases from V and 7 bases from J, with 16 bases between. Germline CDR1 is LNHDA and CDR2 is SQIVND (reference sequence). The CDR3 sequence: CASSRQQARGTQYF. In nucleotides, the CDR3 is TGTGCCAGTAGTAGGCAACAGGCTCGGGGGACCCAGTACTTC.

This chain connects TRBV10-3 to TRBJ1-4; D remains ambiguous. CDR1 and CDR2 from the germline V gene are ENHRY and SYGVKD. This CDR3 spans 14 amino acids. Trimming took off 2 bases at V and 5 bases at J, with 9 bases between the two ends. The DNA for the CDR3 is TGTGCCATCAGTGAGGGCGACACCAATGAAAAACTGTTTTTT. It specifies CAISEGDTNEKLFF.

This clone is medium-sized in the sample. J is TRBJ2-2 and V is TRBV18, with 9 nucleotides matching TRBD1. The CDR3 loop spans 16 amino acids. V was clipped by 3 bases and J by 5 bases; unmatched bases: 7. The V gene's germline CDR1 is KGHSH and CDR2 LQKENI. The CDR3 DNA sequence: TGTGCCAGCTCACCTATGCGGGACAGGGAGACCGGGGAGCTGTTTTTT. Translation gives CASSPMRDRETGELFF.

V usage is TRBV7-1 and J usage is TRBJ1-3, with D perhaps matching TRBD1 (6 bases). TRBV7-1 falls under the ORF class, with uncertain function. This CDR3 has 15 amino acids. V lost 4 bases, J lost 0 bases, and 10 bases lay in between. The CDR3 sequence: CASSLDSFSGNTIYF. The CDR3 DNA follows: TGTGCCAGCAGCTTGGACAGCTTCTCTGGAAACACCATATATTTT.

The chain uses TRBV19 and TRBJ1-5; no clear D gene. Germline lookup yields CDR1 LNHDA and CDR2 SQIVND (reference sequence). The CDR3 totals 15 residues. V was trimmed by 7 bases and J by 4 bases, leaving 17 bases between them. CDR3 residues: CASTPGENENQPQHF. CDR3 DNA: TGTGCCAGTACCCCCGGGGAGAACGAGAATCAGCCCCAGCATTTT.

This sequence joins TRBV5-1 and TRBJ1-2, with 8 bases identical to TRBD1. Germline V CDR1 and CDR2: SGHRS, YFSETQ. V was pared by 6 bases and J by 0 bases, with 4 bases of the junction left unmatched. CDR3 length: 14 amino acids. The chain's CDR3 is CASTQGAANYGYTF. The CDR3 nucleotides read TGCGCCAGCACCCAGGGGGCGGCTAACTATGGCTACACCTTC.

In this sample, this clone turned up a few times. V is TRBV6-8 and J is TRBJ2-5, with D possibly called TRBD1 or TRBD2 (5 bases each). The germline CDR1 and CDR2 sequences are MNHGY and SAAAGT. This CDR3 is built from 15 residues. V lost 2 bases, J lost 3 bases, and 13 bases lay in between. CDR3: CASSYLGDPKETQYF. The CDR3 region has the DNA TGTGCCAGCAGTTACCTGGGGGACCCAAAAGAGACCCAGTACTTC.

The V gene is TRBV10-2, the J gene TRBJ2-1, with 8 bases aligning to TRBD2. The length of the CDR3 is 17 residues. The V segment lost 0 bases and the J segment 4 bases; nucleotides outside the gene matches: 8. Germline assignment: CDR1 WSHSY and CDR2 SAAADI. CDR3 protein: CASSESLGRGGYNEQFF. The CDR3, as DNA: TGCGCCAGCAGTGAGTCACTCGGGAGGGGAGGATACAATGAGCAGTTCTTC.

The chain recombines TRBV28 with TRBJ1-2; the D gene is possibly TRBD1 (5 bases). V lost 2 bases to trimming and J lost 4 bases, with 8 bases between them. The germline V gene encodes CDR1 MDHEN and CDR2 SYDVKM. The CDR3 is made up of 13 amino acids. The CDR3 is CASSLTGFYGYTF. The CDR3 DNA reads as TGTGCCAGCAGTTTAACAGGTTTCTATGGCTACACCTTC.

This chain connects TRBV18 to TRBJ1-5, with TRBD1 identical over 8 bases. With 2 bases clipped from V and 8 bases from J, the junction kept 5 bases outside the gene matches. The CDR3 covers 14 residues. The V gene's germline CDR1 is KGHSH and CDR2 LQKENI. The CDR3 DNA reads as TGTGCCAGCTCACCAAGTGCAGGGGGCGAGCCCCAGCATTTT. Protein sequence: CASSPSAGGEPQHF.

The chain uses TRBV6-8 and TRBJ1-4; D ambiguous. Germline-derived CDR1 and CDR2 are MNHGY and SAAAGT. V lost 4 bases and J 3 bases, leaving 9 bases between the germline ends. The CDR3 totals 14 residues. CDR3 nucleotide sequence: TGTGCCAGCAGTTGGGTAGAGGCTAATGAAAAACTGTTTTTT. Translated: CASSWVEANEKLFF.

CDR3 loop: CASSPGTSLPLHF. The CDR3 DNA reads TGTGCCAGCAGCCCAGGGACTTCACTACCCCTCCACTTT. This chain joins TRBV7-1 and TRBJ1-6; D may be TRBD1 (5 bases). TRBV7-1 is given ORF status, its function remaining uncertain. Trimming stripped 5 bases from V and 12 bases from J, with 14 bases between. CDR3 length equals 13 residues.

In DNA form, the CDR3 reads TGCGCCAGCAGCTCCCACGGGACAGGGTACTACGAGCAGTACTTC. It encodes CASSSHGTGYYEQYF. The V and J genes are TRBV5-1 and TRBJ2-7; 9 bases are a match to TRBD1. The V gene end was trimmed by 3 bases and the J gene end by 3 bases; junction bases not matched to a gene: 7. The CDR3 totals 15 residues. Germline loops: CDR1 SGHRS, CDR2 YFSETQ. Full variable domain (remainder filled in from reference TRBV5-1 and TRBJ2-7): KAGVTQTPRYLIKTRGQQVTLSCSPISGHRSVSWYQQTPGQGLQFLFEYFSETQRNKGNFPGRFSGRQFSNSRSEMNVSTLELGDSALYLCASSSHGTGYYEQYFGPGTRLTVT.

The chain employs TRBV22-1 and TRBJ1-4. TRBV22-1 is a pseudogene locus. The CDR3 contains 14 residues. The CDR3 region is CASSLVPFGGKLFF. DNA of the CDR3: TGTGCCAGCAGTTTAGTCCCCTTTGGCGGAAAACTGTTTTTT.

This chain links TRBV28 with TRBJ1-5; D gene uncertain. Trimming took 2 bases from V and 5 from J, leaving 10 bases between them. The CDR3 is 14 amino acids. Germline V gene lookup returns CDR1 MDHEN and CDR2 SYDVKM. This CDR3 reads CASSLRINYQPQHF. The CDR3 DNA sequence: TGTGCCAGCAGTTTAAGAATTAATTATCAGCCCCAGCATTTT.

In the case of this clone: A base in the sequence is ambiguous or unread; the matching residue is shown as X. The chain uses TRBV6-8 and TRBJ2-5; 8 bases fit TRBD2. V was pared by 2 bases and J by 2 bases, with 7 bases of the junction left unmatched. The CDR3 has 16 residues. The germline V gene encodes CDR1 MNHGY and CDR2 SAAAGT. The DNA of the CDR3 is TGTGCCAGCAGTTACGGGGGTAGCGGGGCMCAAGAGACCCAGTACTTC. Translated: CASSYGGSGXQETQYF. The entire CDR3 sequence reads CASSYGGSGAQETQYF.

The J gene is TRBJ1-4, the V gene TRBV19; D gene ambiguous. V was clipped by 4 bases and J by 0 bases, with 12 bases between them. Germline assignment: CDR1 LNHDA and CDR2 SQIVND (reference sequence). This CDR3 region has 16 residues. The CDR3 nucleotides are TGTGCCAGTAGTACCATAGACCCACCAACTAATGAAAAACTGTTTTTT. It encodes CASSTIDPPTNEKLFF.

The chain is built from TRBV19 and TRBJ1-6; D gene unclear. Trimming shortened V by 7 bases and J by 2 bases, and 6 bases separated the two germline ends. The germline V gene encodes CDR1 LNHDA and CDR2 SQIVND (reference sequence). The CDR3 is made up of 13 amino acids. DNA of the CDR3: TGTGCCAGTAAGCCCCCCTATAATTCACCCCTCCACTTT. Translated: CASKPPYNSPLHF.

The chain employs TRBV11-3 and TRBJ2-3; 9 positions agree with TRBD1. CDR1 is SGHNT and CDR2 is YENEEA in the germline V gene. Trimming took 2 bases from V and 1 from J; bases not matched to a gene: 1. The CDR3 is made up of 15 amino acids. The CDR3 loop is CASSLRTGGTDTQYF. The CDR3 bases are TGTGCCAGCAGCTTAAGGACAGGGGGCACAGATACGCAGTATTTT. Combining the CDR3 with reference TRBV11-3 and TRBJ2-3 gives the whole variable domain EAGVVQSPRYKIIEKKQPVAFWCNPISGHNTLYWYLQNLGQGPELLIRYENEEAVDDSQLPKDRFSAERLKGVDSTLKIQPAELGDSAVYLCASSLRTGGTDTQYFGPGTRLTVL.

About this clone: Its ends do not fully match the called genes, so a read error is possible. V gene TRBV6-8 combines with J gene TRBJ1-1, with 10 positions matching TRBD1. The CDR3 extends over 14 amino acids. The V gene's germline CDR1 is MNHGY and CDR2 SAAAGT. CDR3 residues: CAISGTGADNEAFF. CDR3 DNA sequence: TGTGCCATCAGTGGGACAGGGGCCGACAATGAAGCTTTCTTT.

The chain joins TRBV28 to TRBJ1-3; D possibly corresponds to TRBD1 (6 bases). V lost 7 bases and J 2 bases, leaving 9 bases between the germline ends. Per the germline V gene, CDR1 is MDHEN and CDR2 is SYDVKM. The CDR3 is 13 residues long. CDR3 region: CASKQGAGNTIYF. The CDR3 coding sequence is TGTGCCAGCAAACAGGGTGCTGGAAACACCATATATTTT.

This clone was detected a few times. This chain uses TRBV4-1 with TRBJ2-2; maybe TRBD2 (5 bases). Germline CDR1 MGHRA, CDR2 YSYEKL. This CDR3 spans 15 amino acids. Trimming removed 2 bases at V and 1 base at J, with 8 bases between. The CDR3 DNA reads as TGCGCCAGCAGCCAATCCGCGGGGAACACCGGGGAGCTGTTTTTT. Amino acid sequence: CASSQSAGNTGELFF.

The chain has TRBV30 and TRBJ1-2; D is ambiguous. The CDR3 has 15 amino acids. The germline CDR1 and CDR2 sequences are GTSNPN and SVGIG (reference sequence). Trimming cost V 1 base and J 2 bases, with 14 bases left between them. CDR3 residues: CAWSAPEGWNYGYTF. CDR3 nucleotides: TGTGCCTGGAGTGCCCCCGAGGGATGGAACTATGGCTACACCTTC.